Each of the 8 T cell receptor beta chains below was sequenced from the same sample in a study of T cells in pancreatic ductal adenocarcinoma. The data were produced by immunoSEQ multiplex PCR, yet TCRdb's version contains in-frame clones alone and is incomplete. The sample yields about 97,000 clones, about 95% seen once. The selected patients with pancreatic ductal adenocarcinoma had surgery but no neoadjuvant therapy. Material for sequencing was PBMCs. Receptor source: a human donor with pancreatic ductal adenocarcinoma.

V and J are TRBV10-1 and TRBJ2-4, with D unresolved. The CDR3 runs to 15 residues. With 0 bases removed from V and 4 bases from J, the gap between germline ends came to 10 bases. Per the germline V gene, CDR1 is WNHNN and CDR2 is SYGVQD (reference sequence). Here the CDR3 DNA reads TGCGCCAGCAGTGAGTCGCTAAACGGGAAAAACATTCAGTACTTC. Residues: CASSESLNGKNIQYF.

V gene TRBV30 combines with J gene TRBJ1-5, with D uncertain. This CDR3 is built from 14 residues. V lost 5 bases and J lost 3, with 14 bases in between. Germline V gene data show CDR1 as GTSNPN and CDR2 as SVGIG (reference sequence). The CDR3 DNA sequence: TGTGCCTGGTGCCCCGGAGGGAACAATCAGCCCCAGCATTTT. Protein: CAWCPGGNNQPQHF.

This clone was seen only once. The chain employs TRBV7-9 and TRBJ2-4; D remains unclear. V dropped 4 bases and J dropped 0 bases, with 13 bases sitting between them. The germline V gene encodes CDR1 SEHNR and CDR2 FQNEAQ (reference sequence). CDR3 length: 16 amino acids. The CDR3 DNA reads as TGTGCCAGCAGCTCCTCCATGAGCCTAGCCAAAAACATTCAGTACTTC. Translating it yields CASSSSMSLAKNIQYF. The full variable domain, its missing parts supplied by reference TRBV7-9 and TRBJ2-4, is DTGVSQNPRHKITKRGQNVTFRCDPISEHNRLYWYRQTLGQGPEFLTYFQNEAQLEKSRLLSDRFSAERPKGSFSTLEIQRTEQGDSAMYLCASSSSMSLAKNIQYFGAGTRLSVL.

A note on this clone: Additional DNA sequences in this sample encode the identical CDR3. The chain joins TRBV29-1 to TRBJ1-1; D gene unclear. Germline V CDR1 and CDR2: SQVTM, ANQGSEA. The CDR3 has 10 residues. Between the trimmed V and J ends, which lost 4 bases and 2 bases, there was a span of 2 bases. This CDR3 is CSVVNTEAFF. CDR3 nucleotides: TGCAGCGTTGTAAACACTGAAGCTTTCTTT.

The chain uses TRBV9 and TRBJ2-3; D is unclear. The CDR3 loop spans 15 amino acids. Germline-derived CDR1 and CDR2 are SGDLS and YYNGEE. V was pared by 4 bases and J by 0 bases, with 12 bases between. This CDR3 is CASSFLGASTDTQYF. The CDR3 DNA is TGTGCCAGCAGCTTTCTAGGTGCGAGCACAGATACGCAGTATTTT.

The CDR3 DNA reads as TGTGCCAGCAGCTCCAGCGGGACGGACTATGGCTACACCTTC. Amino acid sequence: CASSSSGTDYGYTF. The V and J genes are TRBV6-5 and TRBJ1-2; possibly TRBD1 for D (5 bases). The ends were cut back, 6 bases at V and 3 bases at J, with 14 bases in the middle. This CDR3 has 14 amino acids. CDR1 and CDR2 (germline): MNHEY, SVGAGI.

This sequence joins TRBV28 and TRBJ2-7, with TRBD2 matching 7 bases. The CDR3 consists of 15 residues. Germline assignment: CDR1 MDHEN and CDR2 SYDVKM. Trimming took 4 bases from V and 2 from J; bases not matched to a gene: 8. CDR3 nucleotides: TGTGCCAGCAGTTCGCCCGGGGGGAAGGCCTACGAGCAGTACTTC. Translation gives CASSSPGGKAYEQYF.

The chain links TRBV7-9 to TRBJ2-2; 9 bases match TRBD1. J lost 2 bases, V lost 2 bases, and 9 bases had no gene match. The CDR3 sequence is 18 residues long. The germline gives CDR1 SEHNR, CDR2 FQNEAQ (reference sequence). CDR3 DNA: TGTGCCAGCAGCTTACTTGGGCCGGGACAGGGTAACACCGGGGAGCTGTTTTTT. Encoded protein: CASSLLGPGQGNTGELFF.